This TCR beta chain was sequenced during a study of cytomegalovirus exposure and HLA in healthy donors. PCR employed 60 Vbeta and 13 Jbeta primers. Data came from immunoSEQ multiplex PCR; TCRdb stores just in-frame clones and leaves some out. This table has about 130,000 clones, around 78% appearing once. Germline CDR1 reads MNHEY; CDR2 reads SVGAGI. The CDR3 extends over 12 amino acids. With 6 bases removed from V and 6 bases from J, the gap between germline ends came to 9 bases. Sequencing was carried out using PBMCs. The chain has TRBV6-5 and TRBJ2-1, with D possibly matching TRBD2 (5 bases). The receptor comes from a woman aged 45 to 65 in good health and CMV-seronegative. The CDR3 coding sequence is TGTGCCAGCAGGCGGACTGTCAATGAGCAGTTCTTC. Its translation: CASRRTVNEQFF.